This record covers a single TCR beta chain. Its antigen remains unknown. The repertoire was sequenced with immunoSEQ multiplex PCR; TCRdb's copy has only in-frame clones and lacks some. The sample lists tens of thousands of clones; approximately 87% were seen once. The data were taken from a study of a mutant IDH1 vaccine in newly diagnosed glioma. Turning to the study itself: Patients in the study were vaccinated eight times, receiving shots in weeks 1, 3, 5, 7, 11, 15, 19 and 23. The earlier regimen, radiotherapy, temozolomide, or both, was most often both. Treated patients had a mean age of about 37 years and a sex split that was roughly 62% male and 37.5% female. Study outcomes and limitations: A vaccine-induced immune response developed in approximately 94% of the patients.

Sample time point: week 23, last vaccination. A 20-mer mutant IDH1 peptide at 300 ug was injected subcutaneously with topical imiquimod. Germline V gives CDR1 MDHEN, CDR2 SYDVKM. This CDR3 spans 14 amino acids. After removal of 3 bases from V and 6 bases from J, the junction contained 5 bases not matched to a gene. This rearrangement joins TRBV28 to TRBJ1-5; 7 positions agree with TRBD1. The sequenced sample was PBMCs, obtained from a glioma patient whose treatment included an IDH1 peptide vaccine. This sequence was found in a man younger than 35 with glioma. The DNA for the CDR3 is TGTGCCAGCAGTTTGCAGACAGGGAGTCAGCCCCAGCATTTT. This encodes CASSLQTGSQPQHF.